This TCR beta chain was profiled in a study of blood T cell repertoires in COVID-19. Trimming pared 4 bases from V and 6 bases from J, leaving 16 bases between. The CDR3 totals 14 residues. The germline V gene has CDR1 SNHLY and CDR2 FYNNEI. Generated by immunoSEQ multiplex PCR, the TCRdb table keeps only in-frame clones and is missing some. Among 40,000 to 50,000 clones, around 85% were seen once, and the ten largest hold about 14%. The chain has TRBV2 and TRBJ2-7, with a weak D call TRBD1 (6 bases). The sequence derives from a human donor in a cohort sampled during active COVID-19. The sample taken for sequencing was peripheral blood. This CDR3 reads CASSAQGSVGEQYF. The CDR3 nucleotides are TGTGCCAGCAGTGCGCAGGGGTCCGTCGGCGAGCAGTACTTC.